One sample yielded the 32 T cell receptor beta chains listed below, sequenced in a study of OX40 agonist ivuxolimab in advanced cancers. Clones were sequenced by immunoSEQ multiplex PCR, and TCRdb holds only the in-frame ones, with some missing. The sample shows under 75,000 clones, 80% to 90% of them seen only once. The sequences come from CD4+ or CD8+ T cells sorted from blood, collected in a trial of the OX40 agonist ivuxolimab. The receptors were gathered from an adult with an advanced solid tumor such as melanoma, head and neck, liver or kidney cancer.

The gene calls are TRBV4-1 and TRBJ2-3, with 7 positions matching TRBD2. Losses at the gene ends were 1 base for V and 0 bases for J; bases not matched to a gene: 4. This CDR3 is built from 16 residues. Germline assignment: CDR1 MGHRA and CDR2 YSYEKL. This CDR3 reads CASSQGSSGSTDTQYF. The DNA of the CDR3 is TGCGCCAGCAGCCAAGGATCTAGCGGAAGCACAGATACGCAGTATTTT.

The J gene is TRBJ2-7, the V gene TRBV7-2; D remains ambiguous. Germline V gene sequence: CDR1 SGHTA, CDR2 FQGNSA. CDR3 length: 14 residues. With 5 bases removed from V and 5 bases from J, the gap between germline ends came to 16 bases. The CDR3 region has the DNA TGTGCCAGCAGCGTCCGCCGCGAGGAGAACGAGCAGTACTTC. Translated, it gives CASSVRREENEQYF.

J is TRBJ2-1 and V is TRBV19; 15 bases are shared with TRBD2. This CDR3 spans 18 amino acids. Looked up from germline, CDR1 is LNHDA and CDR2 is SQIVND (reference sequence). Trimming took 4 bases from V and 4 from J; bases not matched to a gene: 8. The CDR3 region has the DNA TGTGCCAGTAGTACGAGGACTAGCGGGGGGGCCGGGTACAATGAGCAGTTCTTC. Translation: CASSTRTSGGAGYNEQFF. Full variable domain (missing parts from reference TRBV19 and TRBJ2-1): DGGITQSPKYLFRKEGQNVTLSCEQNLNHDAMYWYRQDPGQGLRLIYYSQIVNDFQKGDIAEGYSVSREKKESFPLTVTSAQKNPTAFYLCASSTRTSGGAGYNEQFFGPGTRLTVL.

The CDR3 DNA is TGCGCCAGCAGCCCGGGACTAGCGGGGGGCGAGCAGTACTTC. Encoded protein: CASSPGLAGGEQYF. This sequence joins TRBV5-1 and TRBJ2-7, with 15 bases lining up with TRBD2. Germline CDR1 SGHRS, CDR2 YFSETQ. The J segment lost 6 bases and the V segment lost 4 bases, leaving 2 bases of the junction unmatched. CDR3 length: 14 amino acids.

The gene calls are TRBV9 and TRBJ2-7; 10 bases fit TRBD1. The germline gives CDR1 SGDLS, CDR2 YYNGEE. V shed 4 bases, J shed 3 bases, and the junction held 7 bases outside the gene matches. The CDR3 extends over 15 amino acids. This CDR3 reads CASSPGGQGDYEQYF. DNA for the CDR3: TGTGCCAGCAGCCCCGGAGGACAGGGGGACTACGAGCAGTACTTC.

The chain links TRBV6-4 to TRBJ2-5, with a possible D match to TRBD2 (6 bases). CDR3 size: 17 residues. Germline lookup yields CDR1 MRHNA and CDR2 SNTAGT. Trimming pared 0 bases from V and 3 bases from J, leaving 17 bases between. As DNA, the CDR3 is TGTGCCAGCAGTGACTCGGACCAGACTAGACTCGAAGAGACCCAGTACTTC. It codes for CASSDSDQTRLEETQYF.

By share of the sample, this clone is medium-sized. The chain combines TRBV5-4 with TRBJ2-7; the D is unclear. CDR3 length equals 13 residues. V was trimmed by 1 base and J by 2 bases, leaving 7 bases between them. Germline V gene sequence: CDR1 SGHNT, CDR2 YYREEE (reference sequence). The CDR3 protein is CASSLPGTYEQYF. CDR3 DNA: TGTGCCAGCAGCTTGCCAGGCACCTACGAGCAGTACTTC.

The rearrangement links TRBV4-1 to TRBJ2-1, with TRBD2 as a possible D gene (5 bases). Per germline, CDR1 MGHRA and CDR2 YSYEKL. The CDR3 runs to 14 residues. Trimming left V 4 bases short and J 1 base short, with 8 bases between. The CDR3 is CASSLLESYNEQFF. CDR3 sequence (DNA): TGCGCCAGCAGCCTACTAGAATCCTACAATGAGCAGTTCTTC.

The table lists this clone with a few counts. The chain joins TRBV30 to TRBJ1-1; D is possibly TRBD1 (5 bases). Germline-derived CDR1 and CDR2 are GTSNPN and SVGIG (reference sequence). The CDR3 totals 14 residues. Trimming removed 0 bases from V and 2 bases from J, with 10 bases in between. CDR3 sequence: CAWSVGTGNTEAFF. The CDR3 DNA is TGTGCCTGGAGTGTAGGTACAGGAAACACTGAAGCTTTCTTT. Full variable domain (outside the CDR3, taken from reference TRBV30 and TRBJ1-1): SQTIHQWPATLVQPVGSPLSLECTVEGTSNPNLYWYRQAAGRGLQLLFYSVGIGQISSEVPQNLSASRPQDRQFILSSKKLLLSDSGFYLCAWSVGTGNTEAFFGQGTRLTVV.

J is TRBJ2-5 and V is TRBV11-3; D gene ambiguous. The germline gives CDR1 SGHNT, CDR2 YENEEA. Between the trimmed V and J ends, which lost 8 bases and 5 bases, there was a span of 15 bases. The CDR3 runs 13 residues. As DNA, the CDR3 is TGTGCCAGCGCCCTTAACCTCCGGGAGACCCAGTACTTC. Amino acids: CASALNLRETQYF.

CDR3 sequence (DNA): TGCGCCAGCAGCCAAGTTACACAGGGCACCTACGAGCAGTACTTC. Translating it yields CASSQVTQGTYEQYF. The chain recombines TRBV4-3 with TRBJ2-7; TRBD1 might be the D (6 bases). Germline V gene lookup returns CDR1 LGHNA and CDR2 YSLEER. The CDR3 has 15 residues. Trimming shortened V by 1 base and J by 2 bases, and 12 bases separated the two germline ends.

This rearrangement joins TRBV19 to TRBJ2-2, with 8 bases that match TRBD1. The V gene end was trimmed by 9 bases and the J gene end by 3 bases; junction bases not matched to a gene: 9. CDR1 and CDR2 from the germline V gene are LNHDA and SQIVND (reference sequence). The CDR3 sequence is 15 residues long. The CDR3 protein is CASLDRTGYTGELFF. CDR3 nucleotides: TGTGCCAGCCTAGATAGGACAGGGTACACCGGGGAGCTGTTTTTT.

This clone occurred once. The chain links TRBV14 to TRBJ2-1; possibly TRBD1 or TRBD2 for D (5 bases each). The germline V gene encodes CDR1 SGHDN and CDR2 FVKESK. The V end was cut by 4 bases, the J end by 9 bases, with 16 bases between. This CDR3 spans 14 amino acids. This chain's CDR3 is CASSPLFEGREQFF. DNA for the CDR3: TGTGCCAGCAGCCCCCTCTTCGAGGGACGTGAGCAGTTCTTC.

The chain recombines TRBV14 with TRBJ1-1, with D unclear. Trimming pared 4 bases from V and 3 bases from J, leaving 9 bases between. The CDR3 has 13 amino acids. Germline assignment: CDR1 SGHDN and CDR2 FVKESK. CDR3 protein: CASSLRGYTEAFF. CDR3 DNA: TGTGCCAGCAGCCTGCGGGGTTACACTGAAGCTTTCTTT.

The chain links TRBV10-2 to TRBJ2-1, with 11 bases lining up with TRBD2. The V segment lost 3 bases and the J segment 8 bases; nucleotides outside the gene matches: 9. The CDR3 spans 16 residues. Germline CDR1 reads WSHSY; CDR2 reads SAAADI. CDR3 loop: CASSEGSSGRYDEQFF. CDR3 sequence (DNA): TGCGCCAGCAGTGAAGGCTCTAGCGGGAGGTATGATGAGCAGTTCTTC.

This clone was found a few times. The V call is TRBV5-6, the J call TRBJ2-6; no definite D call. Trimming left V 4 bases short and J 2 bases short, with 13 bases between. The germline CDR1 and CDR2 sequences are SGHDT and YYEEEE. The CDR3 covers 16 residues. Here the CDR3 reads CASSPPLGTGANVLTF. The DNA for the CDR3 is TGTGCCAGCAGCCCCCCTCTGGGAACTGGGGCCAACGTCCTGACTTTC.

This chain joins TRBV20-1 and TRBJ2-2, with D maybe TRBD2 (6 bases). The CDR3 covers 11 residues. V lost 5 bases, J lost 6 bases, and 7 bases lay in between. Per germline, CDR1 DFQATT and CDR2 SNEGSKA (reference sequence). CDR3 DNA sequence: TGCAGTGCTGCGGGACCCGGGGAGCTGTTTTTT. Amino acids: CSAAGPGELFF.

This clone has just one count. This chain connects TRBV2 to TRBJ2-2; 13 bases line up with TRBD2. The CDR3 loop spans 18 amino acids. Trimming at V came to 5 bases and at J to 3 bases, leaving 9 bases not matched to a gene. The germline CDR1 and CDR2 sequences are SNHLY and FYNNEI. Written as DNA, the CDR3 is TGTGCCAGCAGTTCTTACGGGACTAGCGGGGAGTACACCGGGGAGCTGTTTTTT. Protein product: CASSSYGTSGEYTGELFF.

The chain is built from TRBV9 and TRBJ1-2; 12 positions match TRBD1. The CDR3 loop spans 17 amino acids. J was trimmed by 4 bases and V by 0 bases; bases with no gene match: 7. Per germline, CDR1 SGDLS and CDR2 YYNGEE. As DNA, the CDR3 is TGTGCCAGCAGCGTAGTGGGACAGGGGGCTTTGAGCTATGGCTACACCTTC. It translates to CASSVVGQGALSYGYTF.

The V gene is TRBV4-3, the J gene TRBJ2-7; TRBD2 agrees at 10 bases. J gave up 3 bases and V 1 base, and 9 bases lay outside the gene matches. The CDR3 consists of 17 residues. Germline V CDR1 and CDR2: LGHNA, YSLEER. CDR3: CASSQVWASGSVYEQYF. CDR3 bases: TGCGCCAGCAGCCAAGTGTGGGCTAGCGGGAGTGTCTACGAGCAGTACTTC.

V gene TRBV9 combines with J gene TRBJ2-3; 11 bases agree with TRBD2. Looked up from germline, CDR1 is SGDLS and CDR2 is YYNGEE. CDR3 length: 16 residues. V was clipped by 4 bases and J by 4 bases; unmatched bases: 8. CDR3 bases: TGTGCCAGCAGCCCCCAGCCGGGACTAGCGGCAGATACGCAGTATTTT. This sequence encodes CASSPQPGLAADTQYF.

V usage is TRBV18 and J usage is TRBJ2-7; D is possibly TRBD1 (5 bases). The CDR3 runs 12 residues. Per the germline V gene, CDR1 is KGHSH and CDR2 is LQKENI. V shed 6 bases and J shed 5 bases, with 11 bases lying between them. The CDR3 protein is CASSPDSNEQYF. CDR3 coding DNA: TGTGCCAGCTCCCCCGACAGTAACGAGCAGTACTTC.

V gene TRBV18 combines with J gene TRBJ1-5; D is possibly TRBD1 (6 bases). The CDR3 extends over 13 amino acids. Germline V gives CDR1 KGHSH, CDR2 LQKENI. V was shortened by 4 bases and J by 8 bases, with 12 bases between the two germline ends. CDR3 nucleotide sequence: TGTGCCAGCTCACGGGGGCTTGGTGAGCCCCAGCATTTT. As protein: CASSRGLGEPQHF.

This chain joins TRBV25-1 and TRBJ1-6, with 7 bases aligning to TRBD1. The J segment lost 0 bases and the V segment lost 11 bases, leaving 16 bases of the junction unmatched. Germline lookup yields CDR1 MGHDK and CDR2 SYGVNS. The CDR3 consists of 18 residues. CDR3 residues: CAGGGDRAIVSYNSPLHF. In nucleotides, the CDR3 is TGTGCCGGGGGGGGTGACAGGGCGATCGTCTCCTATAATTCACCCCTCCACTTT.

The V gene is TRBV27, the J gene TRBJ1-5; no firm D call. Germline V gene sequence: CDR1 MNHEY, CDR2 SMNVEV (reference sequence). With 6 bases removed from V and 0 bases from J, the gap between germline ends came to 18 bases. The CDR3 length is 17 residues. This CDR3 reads CASSPLKEVYSNQPQHF. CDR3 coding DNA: TGTGCCAGCAGCCCACTAAAGGAAGTTTATAGCAATCAGCCCCAGCATTTT.

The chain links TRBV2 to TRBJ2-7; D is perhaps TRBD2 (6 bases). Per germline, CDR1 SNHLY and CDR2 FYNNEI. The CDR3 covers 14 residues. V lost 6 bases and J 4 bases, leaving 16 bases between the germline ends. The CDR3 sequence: CASRGSVLAYEQYF. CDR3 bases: TGTGCCAGCAGGGGATCGGTACTAGCTTACGAGCAGTACTTC. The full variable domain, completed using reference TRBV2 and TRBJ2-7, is EPEVTQTPSHQVTQMGQEVILRCVPISNHLYFYWYRQILGQKVEFLVSFYNNEISEKSEIFDDQFSVERPDGSNFTLKIRSTKLEDSAMYFCASRGSVLAYEQYFGPGTRLTVT.

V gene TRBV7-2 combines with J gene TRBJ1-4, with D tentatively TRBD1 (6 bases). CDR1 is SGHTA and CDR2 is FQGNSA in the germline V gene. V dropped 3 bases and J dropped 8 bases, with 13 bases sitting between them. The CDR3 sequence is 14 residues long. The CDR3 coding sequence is TGTGCCAGCAGCTTTGGAAACAGGGCCGAAAAACTGTTTTTT. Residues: CASSFGNRAEKLFF.

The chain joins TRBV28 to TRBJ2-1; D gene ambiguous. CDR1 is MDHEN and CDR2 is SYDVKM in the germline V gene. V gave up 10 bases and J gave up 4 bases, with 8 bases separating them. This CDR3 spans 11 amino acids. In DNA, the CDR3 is TGTGCCACCCAGTTATACAATGAGCAGTTCTTC. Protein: CATQLYNEQFF.

CDR3 in amino acids: CASSTGYEQYF. DNA for the CDR3: TGCGCCAGCAGCACAGGGTACGAGCAGTACTTC. The chain links TRBV10-2 to TRBJ2-7, with D possibly matching TRBD1 (6 bases). The CDR3 loop spans 11 amino acids. V was trimmed by 6 bases and J by 4 bases, leaving 7 bases between them. The germline V gene has CDR1 WSHSY and CDR2 SAAADI.

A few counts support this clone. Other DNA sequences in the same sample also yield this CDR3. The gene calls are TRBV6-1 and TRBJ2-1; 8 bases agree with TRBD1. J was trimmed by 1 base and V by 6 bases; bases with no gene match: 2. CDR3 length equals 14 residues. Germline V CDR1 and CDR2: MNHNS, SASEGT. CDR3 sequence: CASRGQGSYNEQFF. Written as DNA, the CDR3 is TGTGCCAGCAGAGGACAGGGTTCCTACAATGAGCAGTTCTTC.

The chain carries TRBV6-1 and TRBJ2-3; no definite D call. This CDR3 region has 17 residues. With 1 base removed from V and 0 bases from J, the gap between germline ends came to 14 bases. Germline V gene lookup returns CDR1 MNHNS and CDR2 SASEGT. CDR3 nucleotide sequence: TGTGCCAGCAGTGAAGATCCTGGAAACCCTAGCACAGATACGCAGTATTTT. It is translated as CASSEDPGNPSTDTQYF.

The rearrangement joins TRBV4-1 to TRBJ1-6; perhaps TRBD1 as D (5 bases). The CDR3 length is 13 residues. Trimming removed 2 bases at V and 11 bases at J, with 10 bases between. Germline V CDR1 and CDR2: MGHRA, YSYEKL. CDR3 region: CASSQQGVTPLHF. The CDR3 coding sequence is TGCGCCAGCAGCCAACAGGGCGTCACACCCCTCCACTTT.